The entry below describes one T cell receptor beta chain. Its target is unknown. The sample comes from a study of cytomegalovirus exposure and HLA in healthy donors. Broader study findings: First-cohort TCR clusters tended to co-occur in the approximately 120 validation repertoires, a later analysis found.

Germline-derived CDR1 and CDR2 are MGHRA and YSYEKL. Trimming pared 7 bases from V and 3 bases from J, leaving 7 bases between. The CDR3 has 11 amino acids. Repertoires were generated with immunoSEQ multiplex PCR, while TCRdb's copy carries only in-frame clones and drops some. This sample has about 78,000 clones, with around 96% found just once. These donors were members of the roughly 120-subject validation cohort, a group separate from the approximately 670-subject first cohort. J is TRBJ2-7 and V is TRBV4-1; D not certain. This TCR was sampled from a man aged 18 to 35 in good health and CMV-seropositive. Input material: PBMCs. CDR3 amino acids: CASTSGYEQYF. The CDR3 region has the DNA TGCGCCAGCACTAGTGGCTACGAGCAGTACTTC.